The rows below give T cell receptor beta chains drawn from one sample of a study of OX40 agonist ivuxolimab in advanced cancers. The repertoire was sequenced with immunoSEQ multiplex PCR; TCRdb's copy has only in-frame clones and lacks some. The sample shows tens of thousands of clones, 86% of them seen only once. Sample: CD4+ or CD8+ T cells sorted from blood, taken in a trial of the OX40 agonist ivuxolimab. The source is an adult with an advanced solid tumor such as melanoma, head and neck, liver or kidney cancer. Each CDR3 is given with its conserved first and last residue. The order of the fields is CDR3 length, V gene, clone size, D gene, J gene, CDR3 DNA, CDR3 protein. The D gene is left open where the match is weak. The size of a clone is reported for some rows only, either as once, few or many, or as a class for expanded clones.

length: 14; V: TRBV30; size: .; D: TRBD1; J: TRBJ1-2; DNA: TGTGCCTGGAGGACAGGGGGCGCGTACTATGGCTACACCTTC; CDR3: CAWRTGGAYYGYTF
length: 14; V: TRBV4-1; size: .; D: TRBD1; J: TRBJ2-1; DNA: TGCGCCAGCAGCCAAGACGGACAGGGGCGAGAGCAGTTCTTC; CDR3: CASSQDGQGREQFF
length: 17; V: TRBV7-8; size: .; D: .; J: TRBJ1-5; DNA: TGTGCCAGCAGCTTATTTTCGCGTAGACAGTCCAATCAGCCCCAGCATTTT; CDR3: CASSLFSRRQSNQPQHF
length: 12; V: TRBV7-2; size: .; D: .; J: TRBJ1-2; DNA: TGTGCCAGCAGCGTAACCGGCTATGGCTACACCTTC; CDR3: CASSVTGYGYTF
length: 13; V: TRBV9; size: .; D: TRBD1; J: TRBJ1-2; DNA: TGTGCCAGCAGCCCTCAGGGGGCGGATAGCTACACCTTC; CDR3: CASSPQGADSYTF
length: 18; V: TRBV7-9; size: .; D: TRBD1; J: TRBJ1-2; DNA: TGTGCCAGCAGCCAACTCGCCGGGACAGGGGATCTAGGCTATGGCTACACCTTC; CDR3: CASSQLAGTGDLGYGYTF
length: 14; V: TRBV6-5; size: .; D: .; J: TRBJ1-1; DNA: TGTGCCAGCAGTTATCGCACAGGGAGGGCTGAAGCTTTCTTT; CDR3: CASSYRTGRAEAFF
length: 18; V: TRBV9; size: once; D: TRBD1; J: TRBJ2-1; DNA: TGTGCCAGCAGCCTGACCCTTGAACCGGGACAGTTGTTCAATGAGCAGTTCTTC; CDR3: CASSLTLEPGQLFNEQFF
length: 14; V: TRBV7-6; size: .; D: .; J: TRBJ2-1; DNA: TGTGCCAGCAGCCTTCGACAGCTCTTGAATGAGCAGTTCTTC; CDR3: CASSLRQLLNEQFF
length: 16; V: TRBV4-3; size: .; D: TRBD2; J: TRBJ2-6; DNA: TGCGCCAGCAGCCAAGGCGGGGGAGCAGGGGCCAACGTCCTGACTTTC; CDR3: CASSQGGGAGANVLTF
length: 15; V: TRBV6-1; size: few; D: .; J: TRBJ2-5; DNA: TGTGCCAGCAGATCCGGACAGCATAGGGGAGAGACCCAGTACTTC; CDR3: CASRSGQHRGETQYF
length: 16; V: TRBV21-1; size: .; D: .; J: TRBJ1-3; DNA: TGTGCCAGCAGCAAGCGAGGGACGTTGACTGGAAACACCATATATTTT; CDR3: CASSKRGTLTGNTIYF
length: 16; V: TRBV10-3; size: .; D: TRBD1; J: TRBJ1-5; DNA: TGTGCCATCAGTGTTGGACTCCAGGGGGGACAAGGGCCCCAGCATTTT; CDR3: CAISVGLQGGQGPQHF
length: 17; V: TRBV27; size: .; D: .; J: TRBJ2-7; DNA: TGTGCCAGCACTCTGGAGAGCAGGGTTTCAATTCCCTACGAGCAGTACTTC; CDR3: CASTLESRVSIPYEQYF